What follows describes a single TCR beta chain. This clonotype came up a few times. The antigen it binds to is not known. Base qualities are not at hand, and no much larger clone is one base apart. The TCR beta CDR3 regions were amplified from the RNA transcripts. A first-round RT-PCR of the TCR CDR3 used the HTBI primer set with the Qiagen OneStep RT-PCR kit. A second multiplex PCR round built the libraries, followed by size selection and purification. The libraries were sequenced on an Illumina HiSeq2000 using paired-end 100 bp reads. Concerning the study's data processing: SOAPnuke was used to process the raw data, removing reads that contained adapters or uncalled bases, had a mean Phred below 15, or lacked an exact match to the constant primer or identifier. High-quality paired reads were merged using COPE v1.2.5, and each unique nucleotide sequence was defined as a clonotype. MiTCR v1.1 was used to align the clonotypes against IMGT TRBV, TRBD and TRBJ reference segments. Analysis was restricted to V-J combinations with a frequency above 0.0001, which covered 98% to 99.2% of repertoires. The TCS score was defined as the ratio of F50 (clonal expansion) to E x V (chaos), calculated using BLOSUM62-based TCRdist between CDR3 peptides within each V-J. Welch's t-statistics and random forest reduced around 520 V-J features to about 13, which were used in a naive Bayes classifier (R e1071). Using fastp at Q25 and MiXCR, TCRdb reprocessed the public reads and kept productive beta chains. Each CDR3 protein appears once, grouped with its most common genes and DNA. Clone size and V and J calls follow TCRdb, not the original study. The sample data list under 700,000 distinct CDR3 sequences, and approximately 15% of these were observed just once. The ten top clones hold 15% to 20% of the sample.

A patient counted as having stable Graves' hyperthyroidism if no progression to ophthalmopathy occurred over 18 months of follow-up. The hyperthyroidism patients were between 18 and 65 years old and newly diagnosed, with a disease duration of less than 2 months. The study excluded patients with uncontrolled infections, other autoimmune diseases, pregnancy or lactation. Diagnoses were established on the basis of clinical symptoms, serum thyroxine and TRAb, thyroid ultrasound, and orbital computed tomography. Ficoll-Paque density gradient centrifugation was used to isolate PBMCs from around 10 ml of fresh peripheral blood. Total RNA was extracted with Trizol reagent, and quality was checked on an Agilent 2100 Bioanalyzer. These data belong to a study of T cells in Graves' hyperthyroidism and ophthalmopathy (dated by TCRdb to between 2018 and 2021). Describing the broader study: Peripheral blood samples were taken at initial diagnosis, before any treatment was given. After sampling, hyperthyroidism patients received methimazole starting at 30 mg daily, and ophthalmopathy patients received high-dose intravenous methylprednisolone. TCR Vbeta CDR3 sequencing of some 140 peripheral blood samples (over 40 ophthalmopathy, 75 hyperthyroidism and roughly 17 progressor patients) is reported in the paper. The 100 discovery patients were randomly divided into training and test sets at a 7:3 ratio. Thyroid tissue and blood T-cell repertoires from roughly six Graves' hyperthyroidism patients were also compared in the study. To identify TCR V-J signatures that set the groups apart, the researchers used a discovery cohort of 100 patients, made up of around 42 with Graves' ophthalmopathy and some 56 with stable Graves' hyperthyroidism. An independent validation cohort of around 20 hyperthyroidism patients and about 15 patients who later progressed to ophthalmopathy tested prospective prediction of ophthalmopathy. What the study reported, not specific to this receptor: Sample size was not statistically predetermined, and blinding of investigators to group allocation was not performed. In validation, the model predicted progression to ophthalmopathy a median of approximately 6.6 months before onset, with roughly 71% sensitivity and nearly 75% specificity. A 13 V-J signature model separated ophthalmopathy from stable hyperthyroidism, with about 90% sensitivity and just under 84% specificity in cross-validation and 80%/75% in testing. Blood samples also contained most of the expanded thyroid clonotypes (frequency above 0.001), which suggests that blood repertoires may reflect thyroid immune responses.

V lost 2 bases and J lost 3 bases; the stretch between them is 17 bases long. There are 16 amino acids in the CDR3, from cysteine to phenylalanine inclusive. CDR3 DNA only is kept here, 48 bases in frame from base 1. CDR1 and CDR2 are drawn from the germline V gene (reference sequence): LGHDT, YNNKEL. The material sequenced was blood. This TCR was recovered from a woman younger than 30 with Graves' hyperthyroidism. The chain couples TRBV3-1 to TRBJ2-7, with the D segment possibly TRBD1 or TRBD2, each aligning over 5 bases. The sequence in DNA is TGTGCCAGCAGCCAAATAAGGGCGGGCCAGGGCTACGAGCAGTACTTC. The encoded protein is CASSQIRAGQGYEQYF.